These 11 T cell receptor beta chains were sequenced from one sample in a study of regulatory T cells in long-lasting Graves disease (dated by TCRdb to 2020 to 2022). Explained via the paper, the time point label denotes: persistent/refractory GD, antithyroid drugs over 5 years with positive TRAb. RNA was extracted from PBMCs in TRIzol for both TCR sequencing and RNA sequencing. Preparation of the library involved multiplex PCR. Sequencing relied on an Illumina HiSeq 4000. To build TCR beta libraries, CDR3 regions were amplified by Arm-PCR using iRepertoire HTBI primers. Through fastp at Q25 and MiXCR, TCRdb rebuilt clones from the public reads, retaining in-frame beta chains. When rows share a CDR3 protein, they turn into one entry using the most common DNA and genes. In this sample the table shows about 660,000 distinct CDR3 sequences, 25% to 35% of which occur a single time. Under 55% of the sample comes from the top ten.

Sample: peripheral blood mononuclear cells (PBMCs), taken when the disease was refractory, from a patient treated with antithyroid drugs. The receptors originated from a female donor with Graves disease.

This clonotype appeared a single time. This could be a read error, since a much larger clone is one nucleotide away. The rearrangement joins TRBV27 to TRBJ2-5; D is unclear. This CDR3 is 15 amino acids long. CDR1 MNHEY and CDR2 SMNVEV come from the germline V gene (reference sequence). Here the CDR3 DNA reads TGTGCCAGCAGTCACGCTCGGGTCTTCGATGAGACCCGGTACTTC. This encodes CASSHARVFDETRYF.

This clonotype was detected a few times. CDR3: CASSQLTGGNQPQHF. CDR3 bases: TGTGCCAGCAGTCAACTAACAGGGGGCAATCAGCCCCAGCATTTT. The chain has TRBV6-1 and TRBJ1-5; 7 bases align to TRBD1. This CDR3 contains 15 residues. Trimming removed 5 bases from V and 2 bases from J; junction bases left unmatched: 6. CDR1 is MNHNS and CDR2 is SASEGT in the germline V gene.

In this sample, this clonotype turned up a few times. The CDR3 region has the DNA TGTGCCATCAGTGAGTCGAAGGGGGCTGTTGGTAGAAACACCATATATTTT. Amino acids: CAISESKGAVGRNTIYF. The chain combines TRBV10-3 with TRBJ1-3; the match to TRBD1 covers 7 bases. Germline V gives CDR1 ENHRY, CDR2 SYGVKD. The CDR3 is 17 amino acids. J gave up 5 bases and V 0 bases, and 10 bases lay outside the gene matches.

This clonotype has just a few counts. The chain carries TRBV10-3 and TRBJ2-7; 16 bases match TRBD2. The CDR3 contains 17 residues. V shed 5 bases and J 4 bases; nucleotides not matched to a gene: 8. The germline V gene has CDR1 ENHRY and CDR2 SYGVKD. CDR3 bases: TGTGCCATCAGTTCCGGGACTAGCGGGAGGGCGCAGTACGAGCAGTACTTC. Its translation is CAISSGTSGRAQYEQYF.

The sample holds one count of this clonotype. A single base separates this from a much larger clone, so it may be a read error. V is TRBV2 and J is TRBJ2-7; 9 nucleotides line up with TRBD1. This CDR3 has 14 residues. CDR1 is SNHLY and CDR2 is FYNNEI in the germline V gene. In DNA, the CDR3 is TGTGCCAGCAGTGAGGACAGGGGAGCCTACGGGCAGTACTTC. Amino acid sequence: CASSEDRGAYGQYF.

The rearrangement uses TRBV18 and TRBJ2-7; 11 bases agree with TRBD2. Per the germline V gene, CDR1 is KGHSH and CDR2 is LQKENI. V trimming: 4 bases; J trimming: 2 bases; junction bases outside the gene matches: 7. The CDR3 runs 16 residues. For the CDR3, the DNA is TGTGCCAGCTCACGACCTAGCGGGAGGACCGCCTACGAGCAGTACTTC. This codes for CASSRPSGRTAYEQYF.

This clonotype was detected many times. The rearrangement uses TRBV30 and TRBJ1-1; D gene unclear. V shed 3 bases and J shed 2 bases, with 4 bases lying between them. The CDR3 runs to 11 residues. Germline loops: CDR1 GTSNPN, CDR2 SVGIG (reference sequence). For the CDR3, the DNA is TGTGCCTGGAGAGGAAACACTGAAGCTTTCTTT. Translation gives CAWRGNTEAFF.

Remarks on this clonotype: Germline and junction disagree at one end, which may indicate a read error. The chain uses TRBV9 and TRBJ2-5, with D perhaps matching TRBD1 or TRBD2 (5 bases each). CDR3 length: 16 residues. CDR1 SGDLS and CDR2 YYNGEE come from the germline V gene. The CDR3 loop is CASSARRDGNQQTQYF. CDR3 bases: TGTGCCAGCAGCGCCCGCAGGGACGGGAACCAACAGACCCAGTACTTC.

V gene TRBV30 combines with J gene TRBJ2-7; D remains unclear. CDR1 and CDR2 (germline): GTSNPN, SVGIG (reference sequence). This CDR3 contains 12 residues. Trimming stripped 2 bases from V and 5 bases from J, with 10 bases between. The DNA of the CDR3 is TGTGCCTGGAGTCACAGTTCGGACGAGCAGTACTTC. Amino acids: CAWSHSSDEQYF.

This sequence joins TRBV29-1 and TRBJ1-1, with D tentatively TRBD1 (5 bases). The CDR3 extends over 13 amino acids. The germline V gene has CDR1 SQVTM and CDR2 ANQGSEA. Trimming left V 7 bases short and J 4 bases short, with 16 bases between. The CDR3 DNA is TGCAGCGACCTGAGGGACGAGATCACTGAAGCTTTCTTT. Protein: CSDLRDEITEAFF.

This chain joins TRBV12-3 or TRBV12-4 and TRBJ2-7; the D gene is possibly TRBD2 (6 bases). Trimming shortened V by 3 bases and J by 1 base, and 16 bases separated the two germline ends. This CDR3 is built from 16 residues. CDR3 sequence (DNA): TGTGCCAGCAGTTTCGCCGGGACTTACTTATCCTACGAGCAGTACTTC. Amino acids: CASSFAGTYLSYEQYF.